This TCR beta chain comes out of a study of blood T cell repertoires in COVID-19. This clone has more than one count but fewer than ten. The CDR3 runs 13 residues. CDR1 is SGHNT and CDR2 is YYREEE in the germline V gene (reference sequence). V gave up 4 bases and J gave up 5 bases, with 12 bases separating them. Some clones are missing from TCRdb's copy, which holds only in-frame ones; the method was immunoSEQ multiplex PCR. The sample lists 350,000 to 400,000 clones, about 90% occurring once. This receptor was taken from a woman in her twenties or thirties who had recovered from COVID-19. Material for sequencing was PBMCs or T cells enriched from blood (not recorded which). This rearrangement joins TRBV5-4 to TRBJ1-2; D might be TRBD1 (6 bases). The CDR3 DNA sequence: TGTGCCAGCAGCCCACAGCAGGGGTATGGCTACACCTTC. Translating it yields CASSPQQGYGYTF.